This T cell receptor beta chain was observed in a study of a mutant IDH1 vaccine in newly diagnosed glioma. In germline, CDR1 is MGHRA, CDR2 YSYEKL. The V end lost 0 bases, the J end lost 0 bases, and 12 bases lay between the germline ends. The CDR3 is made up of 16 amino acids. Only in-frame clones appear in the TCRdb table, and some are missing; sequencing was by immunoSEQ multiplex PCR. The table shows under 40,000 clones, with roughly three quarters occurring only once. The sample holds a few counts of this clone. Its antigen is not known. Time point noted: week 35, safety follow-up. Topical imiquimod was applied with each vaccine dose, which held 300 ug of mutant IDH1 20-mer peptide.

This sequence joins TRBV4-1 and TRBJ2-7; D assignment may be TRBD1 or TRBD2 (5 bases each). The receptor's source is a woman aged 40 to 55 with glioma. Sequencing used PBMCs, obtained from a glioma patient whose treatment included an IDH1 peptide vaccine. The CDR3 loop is CASSQDPGTRSYEQYF. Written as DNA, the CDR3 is TGCGCCAGCAGCCAAGACCCCGGGACCCGCTCCTACGAGCAGTACTTC.